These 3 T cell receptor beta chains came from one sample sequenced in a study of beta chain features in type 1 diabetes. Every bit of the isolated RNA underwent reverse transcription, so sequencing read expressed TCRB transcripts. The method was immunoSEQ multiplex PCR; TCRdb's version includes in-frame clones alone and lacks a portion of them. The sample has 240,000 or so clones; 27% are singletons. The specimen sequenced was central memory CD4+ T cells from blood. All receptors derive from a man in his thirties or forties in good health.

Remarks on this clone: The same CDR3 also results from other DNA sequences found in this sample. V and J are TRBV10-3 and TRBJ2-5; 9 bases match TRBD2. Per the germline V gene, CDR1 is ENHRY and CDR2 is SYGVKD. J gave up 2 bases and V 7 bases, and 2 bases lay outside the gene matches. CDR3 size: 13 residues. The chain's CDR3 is CAINAGGQETQYF. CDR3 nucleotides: TGTGCCATCAATGCGGGGGGGCAAGAGACCCAGTACTTC.

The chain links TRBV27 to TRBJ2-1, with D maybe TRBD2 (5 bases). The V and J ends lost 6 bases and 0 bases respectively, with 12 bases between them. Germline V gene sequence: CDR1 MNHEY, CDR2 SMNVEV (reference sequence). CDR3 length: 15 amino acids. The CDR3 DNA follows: TGTGCCAGCAGCCCGGTAGCGTTCTCCTACAATGAGCAGTTCTTC. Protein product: CASSPVAFSYNEQFF.

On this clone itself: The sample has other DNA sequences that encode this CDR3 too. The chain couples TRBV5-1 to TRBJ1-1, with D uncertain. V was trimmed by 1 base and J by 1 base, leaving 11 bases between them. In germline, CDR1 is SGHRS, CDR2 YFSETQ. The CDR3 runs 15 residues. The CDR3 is CASSLISVPNTEAFF. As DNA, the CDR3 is TGCGCCAGCAGCTTGATTTCGGTGCCGAACACTGAAGCTTTCTTT.